The 24 T cell receptor beta chains in this list originate from one sample, sequenced in a study of cytomegalovirus exposure and HLA in healthy donors. The PCR contained 60 Vbeta and 13 Jbeta primers. Profiling relied on immunoSEQ multiplex PCR, and the TCRdb table lists in-frame clones only, not all of them. Of some 170,000 clones listed, roughly 81% are singletons. Source material: PBMCs. The receptor set was obtained from a woman aged 45-65 years in good health and CMV-seronegative.

The chain recombines TRBV7-2 with TRBJ2-1; D is unclear. CDR3 size: 12 residues. Germline V gene lookup returns CDR1 SGHTA and CDR2 FQGNSA. Trimming removed 2 bases from V and 7 bases from J, with 6 bases in between. DNA for the CDR3: TGTGCCAGCAGCTTACCCCTTAATGAGCAGTTCTTC. Translated, it gives CASSLPLNEQFF.

This clone was detected once. V and J are TRBV15 and TRBJ1-6, with unresolved D. Germline-derived CDR1 and CDR2 are LNHNV and YYDKDF (reference sequence). V lost 2 bases and J lost 9, with 20 bases in between. This CDR3 has 17 amino acids. CDR3 coding DNA: TGTGCCACCAGCAGACCCAAGGAGATCTCTCTGGGTTCACCCCTCCACTTT. Translated, it gives CATSRPKEISLGSPLHF.

The J gene is TRBJ1-5, the V gene TRBV15, with TRBD1 matching over 12 bases. Germline V gives CDR1 LNHNV, CDR2 YYDKDF (reference sequence). This CDR3 spans 16 amino acids. The V and J ends lost 4 bases and 2 bases, in that order; junction bases with no gene match: 3. CDR3 in amino acids: CATSTWDRGRNQPQHF. Here the CDR3 DNA reads TGTGCCACCAGCACATGGGACAGGGGGCGCAATCAGCCCCAGCATTTT.

The chain uses TRBV4-3 and TRBJ1-5, with D possibly being TRBD1 (5 bases). CDR1 and CDR2 from the germline V gene are LGHNA and YSLEER. This CDR3 region has 18 residues. The V and J ends lost 0 bases and 2 bases respectively, with 17 bases between them. CDR3 sequence reads: CASSQDSWGDIGNQPQHF. The CDR3 nucleotides are TGCGCCAGCAGCCAAGACTCCTGGGGGGATATCGGCAATCAGCCCCAGCATTTT.

The chain has TRBV11-3 and TRBJ2-7, with no clear D. Trimming shortened V by 5 bases and J by 6 bases, and 14 bases separated the two germline ends. The germline gives CDR1 SGHNT, CDR2 YENEEA. This CDR3 spans 13 amino acids. CDR3 sequence reads: CASSPGREREQYF. Written as DNA, the CDR3 is TGTGCCAGCAGCCCCGGTAGAGAACGCGAGCAGTACTTC.

The chain uses TRBV19 and TRBJ2-5; 7 positions agree with TRBD2. Germline CDR1 LNHDA, CDR2 SQIVND (reference sequence). V trimming: 4 bases; J trimming: 5 bases; junction bases outside the gene matches: 7. CDR3 size: 14 residues. The CDR3 DNA reads TGTGCCAGTAGTAAGGCGGGAGTACGCGAGACCCAGTACTTC. Its protein product is CASSKAGVRETQYF. Full variable domain (remainder filled in from reference TRBV19 and TRBJ2-5): DGGITQSPKYLFRKEGQNVTLSCEQNLNHDAMYWYRQDPGQGLRLIYYSQIVNDFQKGDIAEGYSVSREKKESFPLTVTSAQKNPTAFYLCASSKAGVRETQYFGPGTRLLVL.

V and J are TRBV6-5 and TRBJ2-1; 10 bases are shared with TRBD1. The CDR3 runs to 15 residues. The V gene end was trimmed by 11 bases and the J gene end by 5 bases; junction bases not matched to a gene: 12. Germline V lookup: CDR1 MNHEY, CDR2 SVGAGI. The CDR3: CALTWDRGQNNEQFF. CDR3 nucleotides: TGTGCCCTCACCTGGGACAGGGGTCAGAACAATGAGCAGTTCTTC.

This chain links TRBV7-2 with TRBJ2-1; 12 positions match TRBD2. This CDR3 is 16 amino acids long. J lost 6 bases, V lost 7 bases, and 10 bases had no gene match. Germline V CDR1 and CDR2: SGHTA, FQGNSA. The chain's CDR3 is CASTTGGLAGINEQFF. The CDR3 DNA reads as TGTGCCAGCACCACGGGAGGACTAGCGGGAATCAATGAGCAGTTCTTC.

The sample holds many counts of this clone. The chain's CDR3 is CASSDAGGRITGELFF. The CDR3 DNA follows: TGTGCCAGCTCAGATGCAGGGGGCCGAATAACCGGGGAGCTGTTTTTT. V gene TRBV18 combines with J gene TRBJ2-2, with TRBD1 identical over 8 bases. The CDR3 covers 16 residues. J lost 5 bases, V lost 5 bases, and 10 bases had no gene match. Germline-derived CDR1 and CDR2 are KGHSH and LQKENI.

J is TRBJ1-5 and V is TRBV2; D is ambiguous. The CDR3 spans 13 residues. Per the germline V gene, CDR1 is SNHLY and CDR2 is FYNNEI. Trimming took 7 bases from V and 3 from J, leaving 10 bases between them. As DNA, the CDR3 is TGTGCCAGCAATCCGGGAACCAATCAGCCCCAGCATTTT. Protein: CASNPGTNQPQHF.

A single count supports this clone. As DNA, the CDR3 is TGTGCCAGCAGTTCCCGACAGGGCTCCTACAATGAGCAGTTCTTC. Amino acid sequence: CASSSRQGSYNEQFF. The genes are TRBV4-2 and TRBJ2-1; 7 bases are a match to TRBD1. V lost 6 bases, J lost 0 bases, and 5 bases stayed unmatched. The length of the CDR3 is 15 residues. CDR1 LGHNA and CDR2 YNFKEQ come from the germline V gene.

The DNA for the CDR3 is TGTGCCAGCAGTTTAAACCAGGGGGCTGGGGCGGACACTGAAGCTTTCTTT. Translation gives CASSLNQGAGADTEAFF. The chain uses TRBV28 and TRBJ1-1; 8 nucleotides align to TRBD1. Losses at the gene ends were 2 bases for V and 3 bases for J; bases not matched to a gene: 11. Germline V gives CDR1 MDHEN, CDR2 SYDVKM. This CDR3 region has 17 residues.

The rearrangement joins TRBV6-4 to TRBJ2-7, with 12 bases aligning to TRBD2. The germline V gene has CDR1 MRHNA and CDR2 SNTAGT. This CDR3 has 15 residues. V was clipped by 3 bases and J by 0 bases; unmatched bases: 0. Here the CDR3 reads CASSETSGSSYEQYF. Written as DNA, the CDR3 is TGTGCCAGCAGTGAGACTAGCGGGAGCTCCTACGAGCAGTACTTC.

This chain connects TRBV11-2 to TRBJ2-1, with 11 bases that match TRBD2. The CDR3 runs to 17 residues. Germline-derived CDR1 and CDR2 are SGHAT and FQNNGV. J gave up 9 bases and V 2 bases, and 12 bases lay outside the gene matches. In DNA form, the CDR3 reads TGTGCCAGCAGCTTATCTGTTAGCGGGGGGGCCTACGGTGAGCAGTTCTTC. It codes for CASSLSVSGGAYGEQFF.

The chain joins TRBV18 to TRBJ1-1; 7 nucleotides line up with TRBD1. J gave up 4 bases and V 3 bases, and 5 bases lay outside the gene matches. Germline CDR1 is KGHSH and CDR2 is LQKENI. This CDR3 is 14 amino acids long. For the CDR3, the DNA is TGTGCCAGCTCACCTGGACAGGAGGTCACTGAAGCTTTCTTT. It codes for CASSPGQEVTEAFF.

This chain links TRBV7-2 with TRBJ1-2, with TRBD1 matching 7 bases. Germline V gives CDR1 SGHTA, CDR2 FQGNSA. This CDR3 is 16 amino acids long. With 0 bases clipped from V and 6 bases from J, the junction kept 10 bases outside the gene matches. The CDR3 spells CASSLALTGKFDGYTF. CDR3 DNA sequence: TGTGCCAGCAGCTTAGCCTTGACAGGGAAATTTGATGGCTACACCTTC. The variable domain in full, with the rest retrieved from reference TRBV7-2 and TRBJ1-2, is GAGVSQSPSNKVTEKGKDVELRCDPISGHTALYWYRQSLGQGLEFLIYFQGNSAPDKSGLPSDRFSAERTGGSVSTLTIQRTQQEDSAVYLCASSLALTGKFDGYTFGSGTRLTVV.

This clone was counted once. The chain has TRBV12-5 and TRBJ1-5, with D perhaps TRBD1 (6 bases). Trimming took 5 bases from V and 3 from J, leaving 17 bases between them. Germline V gives CDR1 LGHNT, CDR2 FRNRAP. The CDR3 sequence is 16 residues long. Written as DNA, the CDR3 is TGTGCTAGTGGTACTAACAGGGCCCCCTACAATCAGCCCCAGCATTTT. Translating gives CASGTNRAPYNQPQHF.

The genes are TRBV7-7 and TRBJ2-5; 8 nucleotides align to TRBD1. Unmatched junction bases numbered 5, after V lost 4 bases and J lost 10 bases. The V gene's germline CDR1 is SSHAT and CDR2 FNYEAQ (reference sequence). This CDR3 spans 12 amino acids. Here the CDR3 DNA reads TGTGCCAGCAGCTCAGGACAGGGTGTCCAGTACTTC. This gives the protein CASSSGQGVQYF.

V usage is TRBV28 and J usage is TRBJ2-2; D not resolved. CDR1 is MDHEN and CDR2 is SYDVKM in the germline V gene. V shed 6 bases and J shed 5 bases, with 7 bases lying between them. The CDR3 has 12 residues. The CDR3 sequence: CASSMRTGELFF. The CDR3 coding sequence is TGTGCCAGCAGCATGAGAACCGGGGAGCTGTTTTTT.

This clone was recorded once. The V call is TRBV5-1, the J call TRBJ1-4; TRBD1 agrees at 8 bases. V gave up 5 bases and J gave up 0 bases; unmatched junction bases: 3. Germline V gene lookup returns CDR1 SGHRS and CDR2 YFSETQ. The CDR3 consists of 15 residues. The CDR3 loop reads CASSQGAATNEKLFF. DNA for the CDR3: TGCGCCAGCAGTCAGGGGGCGGCAACTAATGAAAAACTGTTTTTT.

The chain joins TRBV10-3 to TRBJ2-5; unclear D gene. Germline values: CDR1 ENHRY, CDR2 SYGVKD. V lost 4 bases to trimming and J lost 4 bases, with 7 bases between them. The CDR3 is 12 amino acids. The CDR3 sequence: CAISAGLETQYF. For the CDR3, the DNA is TGTGCCATCAGTGCCGGTCTAGAGACCCAGTACTTC.

This clone was seen only a few times. The rearrangement links TRBV19 to TRBJ1-1; 8 nucleotides line up with TRBD1. The CDR3 runs to 15 residues. V shed 4 bases, J shed 5 bases, and the junction held 9 bases outside the gene matches. Germline V gene data show CDR1 as LNHDA and CDR2 as SQIVND (reference sequence). DNA of the CDR3: TGTGCCAGTAGTAGTTGGGACAGGCTGGGGACTGAAGCTTTCTTT. This gives the protein CASSSWDRLGTEAFF.

This sequence joins TRBV28 and TRBJ2-7; tentative D call: TRBD2 (5 bases). This CDR3 comprises 17 residues. The V and J ends lost 3 bases and 0 bases respectively, with 18 bases between them. Germline V lookup: CDR1 MDHEN, CDR2 SYDVKM. DNA for the CDR3: TGTGCCAGCAGTTTGCCCGGCATCGGGGTCAGCTCCTACGAGCAGTACTTC. Residues: CASSLPGIGVSSYEQYF.

The chain carries TRBV12-5 and TRBJ2-2; tentative D call: TRBD2 (7 bases). Germline values: CDR1 LGHNT, CDR2 FRNRAP. V lost 8 bases and J 0 bases, leaving 13 bases between the germline ends. The CDR3 extends over 15 amino acids. CDR3 bases: TGTGCTAGTATGGGGGGGCGCACGAACACCGGGGAGCTGTTTTTT. Its translation is CASMGGRTNTGELFF.